This T cell receptor (beta chain) was sequenced during a study of response to subunit inactivated influenza vaccine. Points from the study as a whole: Authors suggested few new T cells are recruited by each seasonal influenza vaccination.

V was clipped by 0 bases and J by 1 base, with 10 bases between them. Per germline, CDR1 SGDLS and CDR2 YYNGEE. The CDR3 loop spans 15 amino acids. Comments on this clonotype: Antigen: not known.

MiXCR was run by TCRdb on the RT-PCR reads, yielding one entry per CDR3 protein. This table has 550,000 to 800,000 distinct CDR3 sequences, around 14% appearing once. This TCR was recovered from a man in his fifties who received an inactivated influenza vaccine. The starting material was PBMCs from blood, obtained about 13 days after vaccination. The chain has TRBV9 and TRBJ2-5; possible D gene TRBD2, 5 bases. The CDR3 DNA follows: TGTGCCAGCAGCGTAGGCGGACTGACCCAAGAGACCCAGTACTTC. Its protein product is CASSVGGLTQETQYF.